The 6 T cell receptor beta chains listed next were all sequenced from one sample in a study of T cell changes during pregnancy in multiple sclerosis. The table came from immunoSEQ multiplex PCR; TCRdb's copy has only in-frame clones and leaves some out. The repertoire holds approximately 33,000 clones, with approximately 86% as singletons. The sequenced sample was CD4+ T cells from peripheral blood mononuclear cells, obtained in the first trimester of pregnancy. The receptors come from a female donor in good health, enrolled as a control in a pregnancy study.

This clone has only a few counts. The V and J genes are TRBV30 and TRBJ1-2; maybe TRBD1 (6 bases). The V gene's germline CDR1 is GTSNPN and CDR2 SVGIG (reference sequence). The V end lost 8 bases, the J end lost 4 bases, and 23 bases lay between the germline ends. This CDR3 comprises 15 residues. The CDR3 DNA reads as TGTGCCCTTGATATACCACAGGGATTGGCCTATGGCTACACCTTC. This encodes CALDIPQGLAYGYTF.

The CDR3 protein is CASSPGQTYEQYF. The CDR3 DNA reads as TGTGCCAGCAGCCCGGGACAAACCTACGAGCAGTACTTC. The chain couples TRBV4-2 to TRBJ2-7; TRBD1 might be the D (6 bases). CDR3 length: 13 residues. V lost 4 bases, J lost 2 bases, and 9 bases lay in between. Germline CDR1 and CDR2: LGHNA and YNFKEQ.

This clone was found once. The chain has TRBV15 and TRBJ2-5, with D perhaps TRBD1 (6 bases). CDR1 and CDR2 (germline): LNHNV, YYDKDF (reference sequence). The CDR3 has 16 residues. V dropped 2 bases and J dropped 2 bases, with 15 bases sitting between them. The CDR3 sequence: CATSRRGRGRQETQYF. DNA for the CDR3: TGTGCCACCAGCAGACGGGGCAGGGGAAGGCAAGAGACCCAGTACTTC.

CDR3 loop: CAITTTGGSYGYTF. The CDR3 DNA sequence: TGTGCCATCACCACGACAGGGGGCAGCTATGGCTACACCTTC. The genes are TRBV10-3 and TRBJ1-2, with TRBD1 matching 10 bases. Unmatched junction bases numbered 6, after V lost 7 bases and J lost 4 bases. CDR3 length: 14 amino acids. Germline loops: CDR1 ENHRY, CDR2 SYGVKD.

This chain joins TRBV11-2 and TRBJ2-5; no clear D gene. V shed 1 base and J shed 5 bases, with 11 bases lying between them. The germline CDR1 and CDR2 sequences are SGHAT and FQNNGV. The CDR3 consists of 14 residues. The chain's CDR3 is CASSLVISRETQYF. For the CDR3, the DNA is TGTGCCAGCAGCTTAGTGATATCGCGGGAGACCCAGTACTTC. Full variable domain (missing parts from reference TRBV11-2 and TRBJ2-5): EAGVAQSPRYKIIEKRQSVAFWCNPISGHATLYWYQQILGQGPKLLIQFQNNGVVDDSQLPKDRFSAERLKGVDSTLKIQPAKLEDSAVYLCASSLVISRETQYFGPGTRLLVL.

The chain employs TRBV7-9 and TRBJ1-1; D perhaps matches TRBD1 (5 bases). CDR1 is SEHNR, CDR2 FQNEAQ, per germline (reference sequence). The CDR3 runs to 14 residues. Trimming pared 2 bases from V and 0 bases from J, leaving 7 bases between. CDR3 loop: CASSLQGMNTEAFF. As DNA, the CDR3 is TGTGCCAGCAGCTTACAGGGAATGAACACTGAAGCTTTCTTT.